This T cell receptor beta chain came from a study of blood T cell repertoires in COVID-19. Looking at the study overall: Samples of COVID-19 (acute and convalescent) were obtained from the United States, Italy and Spain. PBMCs, B-cell-depleted T cells, or T cells provided the cDNA or gDNA that made up the material.

Generated by immunoSEQ multiplex PCR, the TCRdb table keeps only in-frame clones and is missing some. This table has a few hundred thousand clones, 84% appearing once. V lost 2 bases, J lost 6 bases, and 16 bases lay in between. The CDR3 consists of 15 residues. Germline-derived CDR1 and CDR2 are MGHRA and YSYEKL. The sequence was collected from a woman in her sixties with acute or convalescent COVID-19. Sequencing was done on a sample of peripheral blood. The chain recombines TRBV4-1 with TRBJ1-1, with D unclear. The CDR3 sequence is CASSQFGGQWAEAFF. DNA for the CDR3: TGCGCCAGCAGCCAATTCGGAGGCCAGTGGGCTGAAGCTTTCTTT.